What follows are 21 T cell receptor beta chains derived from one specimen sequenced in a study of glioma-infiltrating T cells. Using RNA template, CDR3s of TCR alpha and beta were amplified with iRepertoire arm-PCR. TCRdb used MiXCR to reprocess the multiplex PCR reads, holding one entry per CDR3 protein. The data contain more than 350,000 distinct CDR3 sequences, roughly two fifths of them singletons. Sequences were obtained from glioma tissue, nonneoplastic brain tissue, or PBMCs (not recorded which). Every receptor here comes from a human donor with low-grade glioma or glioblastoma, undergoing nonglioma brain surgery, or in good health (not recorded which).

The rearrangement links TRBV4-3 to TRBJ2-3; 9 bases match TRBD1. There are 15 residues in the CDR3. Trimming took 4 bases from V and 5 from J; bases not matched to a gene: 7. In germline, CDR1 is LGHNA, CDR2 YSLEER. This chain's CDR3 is CASSPRDRAGDTQYF. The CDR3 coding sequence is TGCGCCAGCAGCCCACGGGACAGGGCAGGAGATACGCAGTATTTT.

CDR3 protein: CASSDSGREPNEQFF. The CDR3 bases are TGTGCCAGCAGTGATAGCGGGAGGGAACCCAATGAGCAGTTCTTC. The chain employs TRBV6-4 and TRBJ2-1, with 11 bases that match TRBD2. CDR1 MRHNA and CDR2 SNTAGT come from the germline V gene. V lost 3 bases to trimming and J lost 6 bases; unmatched junction nucleotides: 4. This CDR3 is built from 15 residues.

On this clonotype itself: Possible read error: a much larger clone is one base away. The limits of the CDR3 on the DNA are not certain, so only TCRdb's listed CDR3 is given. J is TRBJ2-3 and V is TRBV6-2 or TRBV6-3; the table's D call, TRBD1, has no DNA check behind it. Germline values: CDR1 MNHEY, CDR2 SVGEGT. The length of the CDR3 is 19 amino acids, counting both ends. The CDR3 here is CASSFGTGTGGVGTDTQCF.

The chain's CDR3 is CASRLGTLYEQYF. The CDR3 bases are TGTGCCAGCCGACTAGGGACTCTCTACGAGCAGTACTTC. The chain uses TRBV2 and TRBJ2-7; TRBD2 might be the D (6 bases). The CDR3 has 13 amino acids. The V gene lost 8 bases and the J gene lost 3 bases, with 14 bases spanning the gap. Germline assignment: CDR1 SNHLY and CDR2 FYNNEI.

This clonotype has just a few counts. Here the CDR3 DNA reads TGCAGTGCTACCCTCGGGACAGGGGGGGTCCAGCAGTACTTC. Its translation: CSATLGTGGVQQYF. V and J are TRBV20-1 and TRBJ2-7, with TRBD1 matching 11 bases. The CDR3 covers 14 residues. The trim removed 4 bases at V and 8 bases at J, leaving 10 bases unmatched. Germline V CDR1 and CDR2: DFQATT, SNEGSKA (reference sequence).

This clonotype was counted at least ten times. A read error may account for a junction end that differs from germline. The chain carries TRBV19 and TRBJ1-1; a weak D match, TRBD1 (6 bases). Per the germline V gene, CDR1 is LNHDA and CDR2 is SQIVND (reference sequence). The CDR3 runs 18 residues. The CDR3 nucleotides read TGTGCCAGTACTAACCGACTACAGGGTCGGGCGTTGAACCCTGAAGCTTTCTTT. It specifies CASTNRLQGRALNPEAFF.

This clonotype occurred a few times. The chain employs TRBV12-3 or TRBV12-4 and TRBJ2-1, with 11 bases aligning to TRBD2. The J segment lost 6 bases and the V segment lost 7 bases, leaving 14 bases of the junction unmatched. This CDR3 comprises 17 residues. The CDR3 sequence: CASTPDELAGEVNEQFF. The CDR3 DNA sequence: TGTGCCAGCACTCCAGATGAACTAGCGGGAGAGGTCAATGAGCAGTTCTTC.

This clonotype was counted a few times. The CDR3 DNA follows: TGTGCCAGCAGTTCCATACTAGCGCCCTACAATGAGCAGTTCTTC. As protein: CASSSILAPYNEQFF. This chain links TRBV28 with TRBJ2-1, with 7 nucleotides matching TRBD2. Germline lookup yields CDR1 MDHEN and CDR2 SYDVKM. The CDR3 is 15 residues long. V trimming: 4 bases; J trimming: 2 bases; junction bases outside the gene matches: 5.

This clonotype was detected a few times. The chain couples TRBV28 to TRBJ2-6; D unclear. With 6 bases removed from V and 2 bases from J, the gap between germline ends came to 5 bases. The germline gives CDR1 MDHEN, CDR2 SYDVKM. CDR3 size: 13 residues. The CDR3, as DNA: TGTGCCAGCAGCTGGACTGGGGCCAACGTCCTGACTTTC. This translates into CASSWTGANVLTF.

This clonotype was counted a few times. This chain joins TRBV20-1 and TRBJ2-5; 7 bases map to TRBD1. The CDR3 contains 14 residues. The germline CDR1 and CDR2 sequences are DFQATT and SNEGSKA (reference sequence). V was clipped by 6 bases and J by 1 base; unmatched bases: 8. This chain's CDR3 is CSATTGWFQETQYF. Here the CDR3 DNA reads TGCAGTGCAACGACAGGGTGGTTCCAAGAGACCCAGTACTTC.

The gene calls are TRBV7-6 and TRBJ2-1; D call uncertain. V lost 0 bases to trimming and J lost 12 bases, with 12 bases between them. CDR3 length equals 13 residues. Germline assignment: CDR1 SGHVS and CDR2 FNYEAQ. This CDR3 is CASSLASESVQFF. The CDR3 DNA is TGTGCCAGCAGCTTAGCTTCTGAGTCGGTGCAGTTCTTC.

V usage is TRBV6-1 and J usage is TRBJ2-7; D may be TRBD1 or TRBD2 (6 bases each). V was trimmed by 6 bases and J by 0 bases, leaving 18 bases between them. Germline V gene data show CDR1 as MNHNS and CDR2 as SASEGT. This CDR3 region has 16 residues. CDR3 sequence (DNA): TGTGCCAGCAGGTCCAGGTGGGGGGCCGTCTCCTACGAGCAGTACTTC. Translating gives CASRSRWGAVSYEQYF.

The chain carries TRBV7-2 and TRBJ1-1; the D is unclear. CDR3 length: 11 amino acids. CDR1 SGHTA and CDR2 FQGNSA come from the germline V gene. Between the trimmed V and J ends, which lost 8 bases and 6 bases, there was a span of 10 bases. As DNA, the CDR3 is TGTGCCAGCGTTCTTGGGGCTGAAGCTTTCTTT. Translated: CASVLGAEAFF.

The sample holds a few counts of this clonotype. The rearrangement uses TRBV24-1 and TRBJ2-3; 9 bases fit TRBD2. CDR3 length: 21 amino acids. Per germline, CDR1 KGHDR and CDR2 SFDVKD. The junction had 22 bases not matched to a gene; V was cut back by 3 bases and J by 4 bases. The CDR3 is CATSDPRTASLAGQVADTQYF. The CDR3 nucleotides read TGTGCCACCAGTGATCCGCGGACGGCATCCCTAGCGGGACAAGTCGCAGATACGCAGTATTTT.

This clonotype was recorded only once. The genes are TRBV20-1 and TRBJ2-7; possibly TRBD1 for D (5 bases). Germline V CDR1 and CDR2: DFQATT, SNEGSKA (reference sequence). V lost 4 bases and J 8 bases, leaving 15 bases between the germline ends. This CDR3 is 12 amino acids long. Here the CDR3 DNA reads TGCAGTGCTAAGGGGCACCCCCTGAAGCAGTACTTC. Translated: CSAKGHPLKQYF.

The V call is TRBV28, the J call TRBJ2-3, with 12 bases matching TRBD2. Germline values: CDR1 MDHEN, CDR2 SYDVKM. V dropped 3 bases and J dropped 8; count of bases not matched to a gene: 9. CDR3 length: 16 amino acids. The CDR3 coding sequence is TGTGCCAGCAGTTTCTTCGGACTAGCGGGAAAAGGTACGCAGTATTTT. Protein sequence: CASSFFGLAGKGTQYF.

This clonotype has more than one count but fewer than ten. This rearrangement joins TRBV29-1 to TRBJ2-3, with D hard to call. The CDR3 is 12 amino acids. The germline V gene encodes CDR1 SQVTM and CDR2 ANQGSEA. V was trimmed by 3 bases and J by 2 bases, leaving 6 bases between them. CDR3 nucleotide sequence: TGCAGCGTTGAGGGTGACACAGATACGCAGTATTTT. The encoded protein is CSVEGDTDTQYF.

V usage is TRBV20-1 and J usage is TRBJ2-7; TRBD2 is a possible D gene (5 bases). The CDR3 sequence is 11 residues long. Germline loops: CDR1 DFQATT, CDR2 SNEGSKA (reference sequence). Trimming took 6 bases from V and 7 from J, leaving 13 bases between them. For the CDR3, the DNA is TGCAGTGCCAGGAGGCACGTTGAGCAGTACTTC. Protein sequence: CSARRHVEQYF.

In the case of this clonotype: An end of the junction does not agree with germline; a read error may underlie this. The CDR3 is CAISETGGVERLFF. DNA for the CDR3: TGTGCCATCAGTGAGACAGGTGGTGTGGAAAGACTGTTTTTT. This chain links TRBV6-1 with TRBJ1-4; maybe TRBD1 (6 bases). The CDR3 is 14 amino acids. Germline V lookup: CDR1 MNHNS, CDR2 SASEGT.

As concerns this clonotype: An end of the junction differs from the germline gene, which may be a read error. CDR3 region: CASSPLAAPDKQYF. CDR3 nucleotides: TGTGCTAGCAGCCCACTAGCAGCGCCGGACAAGCAGTACTTC. The chain employs TRBV7-7 and TRBJ2-7; tentatively, D is TRBD2 (6 bases). This CDR3 spans 14 amino acids. Germline lookup yields CDR1 SSHAT and CDR2 FNYEAQ (reference sequence).

Written as DNA, the CDR3 is TGCAGTGCTCCGCCCAGGGGCTGGGATACGCAGTATTTT. This sequence encodes CSAPPRGWDTQYF. This chain links TRBV20-1 with TRBJ2-3; a possible D gene is TRBD1 (6 bases). The V end lost 5 bases, the J end lost 6 bases, and 15 bases lay between the germline ends. CDR3 length: 13 amino acids. Germline V CDR1 and CDR2: DFQATT, SNEGSKA (reference sequence).